The 20 T cell receptor beta chains below all came from one sample that was sequenced in a study of cytomegalovirus exposure and HLA in healthy donors. Primers included in the PCR were 60 Vbeta and 13 Jbeta primers. Profiling relied on immunoSEQ multiplex PCR, and the TCRdb table lists in-frame clones only, not all of them. The table has 180,000 or so clones, 82% seen once; the top ten hold 6% to 8%. The sequenced sample consisted of PBMCs. The receptor source for this set is a woman aged 50 to 60 in good health and CMV-seropositive.

The rearrangement links TRBV7-6 to TRBJ2-1; TRBD2 is a possible D gene (5 bases). The CDR3 spans 15 residues. Deletions cut 3 bases from V and 3 bases from J, with 12 bases between. Germline CDR1 and CDR2: SGHVS and FNYEAQ. The CDR3 here is CASSFWDRGYNEQFF. The CDR3 coding sequence is TGTGCCAGCAGCTTTTGGGATCGGGGCTACAATGAGCAGTTCTTC.

The rearrangement uses TRBV4-1 and TRBJ2-7, with 12 nucleotides matching TRBD2. Trimming took 5 bases from V and 2 from J; bases not matched to a gene: 4. The CDR3 sequence is 15 residues long. CDR1 MGHRA and CDR2 YSYEKL come from the germline V gene. DNA of the CDR3: TGCGCCAGCAGCAGACTAGCGGGAGAACCCTACGAGCAGTACTTC. It is translated as CASSRLAGEPYEQYF.

The chain is built from TRBV10-3 and TRBJ1-1; no clear D. This CDR3 contains 12 residues. The V end was cut by 7 bases, the J end by 3 bases, with 9 bases between. Germline V CDR1 and CDR2: ENHRY, SYGVKD. CDR3 coding DNA: TGTGCCATCATGTCCCCGGACACTGAAGCTTTCTTT. As protein: CAIMSPDTEAFF.

This clone was seen a few times. The genes are TRBV5-8 and TRBJ2-5; TRBD1 matches 7 bases. This CDR3 spans 15 amino acids. The germline gives CDR1 SGHTS, CDR2 YDEGEE. Losses at the gene ends were 4 bases for V and 7 bases for J; bases not matched to a gene: 13. The CDR3 DNA sequence: TGTGCCAGCAGCCCAAGAGGGGCGACAGGGAGGACCCAGTACTTC. This sequence encodes CASSPRGATGRTQYF.

This clone was recorded only once. V usage is TRBV11-2 and J usage is TRBJ2-5; 12 bases agree with TRBD2. The junction had 4 bases not matched to a gene; V was cut back by 1 base and J by 1 base. CDR1 is SGHAT and CDR2 is FQNNGV in the germline V gene. The CDR3 runs to 17 residues. This chain's CDR3 is CASSLGGLAGIQETQYF. The CDR3 nucleotides are TGTGCCAGCAGCTTAGGGGGACTAGCGGGTATCCAAGAGACCCAGTACTTC.

The chain employs TRBV11-2 and TRBJ2-4; 7 bases match TRBD1. The CDR3 is made up of 15 amino acids. After removal of 3 bases from V and 5 bases from J, the junction contained 7 bases not matched to a gene. Per the germline V gene, CDR1 is SGHAT and CDR2 is FQNNGV. CDR3 amino acids: CASSFWGQPENIQYF. CDR3 nucleotide sequence: TGTGCCAGCAGCTTCTGGGGACAGCCAGAAAACATTCAGTACTTC.

In this sample, this clone turned up a few times. V gene TRBV19 combines with J gene TRBJ2-3, with 8 bases that match TRBD2. V shed 7 bases, J shed 4 bases, and the junction held 7 bases outside the gene matches. This CDR3 has 14 amino acids. In germline, CDR1 is LNHDA, CDR2 SQIVND (reference sequence). The CDR3 sequence: CASTDLAGPDTQYF. As DNA, the CDR3 is TGTGCCAGTACCGACTTAGCGGGGCCAGATACGCAGTATTTT.

This chain uses TRBV7-9 with TRBJ2-1; possibly TRBD2 for D (6 bases). The V end lost 8 bases, the J end lost 0 bases, and 14 bases lay between the germline ends. This CDR3 has 15 amino acids. In germline, CDR1 is SEHNR, CDR2 FQNEAQ (reference sequence). As DNA, the CDR3 is TGTGCCAGCTCCCCCGGGGGAAGCTCCTACAATGAGCAGTTCTTC. As protein: CASSPGGSSYNEQFF.

This clone was found once. This chain joins TRBV10-3 and TRBJ2-3, with D perhaps matching TRBD2 (5 bases). V was cut by 0 bases and J by 8 bases, with 18 bases left in between. Germline CDR1 and CDR2: ENHRY and SYGVKD. CDR3 length equals 16 residues. CDR3 nucleotides: TGTGCCATCAGTGAGTCGGCCCCTGGACTGCCGGGTACGCAGTATTTT. The encoded protein is CAISESAPGLPGTQYF.

J is TRBJ2-7 and V is TRBV6-4; TRBD2 matches 9 bases. Germline values: CDR1 MRHNA, CDR2 SNTAGT. The CDR3 length is 17 residues. Trimming took 5 bases from V and 1 from J; bases not matched to a gene: 12. CDR3 in amino acids: CASSLTGSGSMSYEQYF. The DNA of the CDR3 is TGTGCCAGCAGTTTAACGGGTAGCGGGAGCATGTCCTACGAGCAGTACTTC.

The V gene is TRBV28, the J gene TRBJ1-2; D may be TRBD1 (6 bases). V lost 7 bases and J 3 bases, leaving 12 bases between the germline ends. The CDR3 runs to 13 residues. CDR1 is MDHEN, CDR2 SYDVKM, per germline. The CDR3 DNA reads TGTGCCAGCATACAACAGGGCGACTATGGCTACACCTTC. The encoded protein is CASIQQGDYGYTF.

The chain links TRBV5-4 to TRBJ2-5; D might be TRBD2 (6 bases). The CDR3 spans 14 residues. Germline CDR1 and CDR2: SGHNT and YYREEE (reference sequence). Trimming took 2 bases from V and 4 from J, leaving 12 bases between them. The CDR3: CASSLREKRETQYF. As DNA, the CDR3 is TGTGCCAGCAGCTTACGGGAGAAGCGAGAGACCCAGTACTTC.

The V and J genes are TRBV18 and TRBJ2-1; 9 bases map to TRBD1. CDR1 and CDR2 (germline): KGHSH, LQKENI. This CDR3 region has 16 residues. The V gene end was trimmed by 1 base and the J gene end by 5 bases; junction bases not matched to a gene: 6. CDR3 protein: CASSPLGQGPDNEQFF. The CDR3 nucleotides read TGTGCCAGCTCACCACTGGGACAGGGTCCCGACAATGAGCAGTTCTTC.

This clone was seen a single time. J is TRBJ2-1 and V is TRBV5-1, with D perhaps matching TRBD1 (6 bases). V was clipped by 0 bases and J by 0 bases, with 10 bases between them. Germline CDR1 and CDR2: SGHRS and YFSETQ. The CDR3 runs to 16 residues. The CDR3 is CASSLGGRNSYNEQFF. Written as DNA, the CDR3 is TGCGCCAGCAGCTTGGGGGGGCGGAACTCCTACAATGAGCAGTTCTTC. Drawing the rest from reference TRBV5-1 and TRBJ2-1, the complete variable domain is KAGVTQTPRYLIKTRGQQVTLSCSPISGHRSVSWYQQTPGQGLQFLFEYFSETQRNKGNFPGRFSGRQFSNSRSEMNVSTLELGDSALYLCASSLGGRNSYNEQFFGPGTRLTVL.

The V call is TRBV7-8, the J call TRBJ2-7, with TRBD2 identical over 7 bases. Germline-derived CDR1 and CDR2 are SGHVS and FQNEAQ. The ends lost 5 bases at V and 12 bases at J; junction bases unmatched: 13. CDR3 length: 13 residues. CDR3 protein: CASSLGGEGCLYF. In DNA, the CDR3 is TGTGCCAGCAGCCTAGGTGGGGAGGGTTGCTTGTACTTC.

This clone appeared a few times. The chain is built from TRBV28 and TRBJ2-2, with 7 nucleotides matching TRBD2. The germline V gene encodes CDR1 MDHEN and CDR2 SYDVKM. There are 14 residues in the CDR3. The V and J ends lost 7 bases and 7 bases, in that order; junction bases with no gene match: 9. CDR3 DNA sequence: TGTGCCAGCACCCGGACTAGTGAAGTCGGGGAGCTGTTTTTT. This codes for CASTRTSEVGELFF.

The rearrangement joins TRBV10-3 to TRBJ1-2, with a weak D call TRBD1 (5 bases). V gave up 11 bases and J gave up 8 bases, with 15 bases separating them. CDR1 and CDR2 from the germline V gene are ENHRY and SYGVKD. The CDR3 contains 11 residues. As DNA, the CDR3 is TGTGCCGCCCAATCGGGGGGGGGCTACACCTTC. Protein: CAAQSGGGYTF.

V is TRBV10-2 and J is TRBJ1-4, with 7 bases matching TRBD1. The length of the CDR3 is 14 residues. Germline lookup yields CDR1 WSHSY and CDR2 SAAADI. The ends lost 4 bases at V and 4 bases at J; junction bases unmatched: 3. The CDR3 loop is CASSGGQFNEKLFF. CDR3 nucleotides: TGCGCCAGCAGTGGGGGACAGTTTAATGAAAAACTGTTTTTT.

The genes are TRBV7-3 and TRBJ2-6; D unresolved. This CDR3 has 15 amino acids. Looked up from germline, CDR1 is SGHTA and CDR2 is FQGTGA. Between the trimmed V and J ends, which lost 5 bases and 0 bases, there was a span of 8 bases. The CDR3 protein is CASSGYSSGANVLTF. The CDR3 DNA reads as TGTGCCAGCAGCGGATACAGCTCTGGGGCCAACGTCCTGACTTTC.

The V call is TRBV28, the J call TRBJ2-3; 10 positions match TRBD1. This CDR3 is 18 amino acids long. Germline V gene data show CDR1 as MDHEN and CDR2 as SYDVKM. The trim removed 7 bases at V and 2 bases at J, leaving 15 bases unmatched. As DNA, the CDR3 is TGTGCCAGCAACCTTAAACTCCCGGGACAGGGGATCACAGATACGCAGTATTTT. The encoded protein is CASNLKLPGQGITDTQYF.